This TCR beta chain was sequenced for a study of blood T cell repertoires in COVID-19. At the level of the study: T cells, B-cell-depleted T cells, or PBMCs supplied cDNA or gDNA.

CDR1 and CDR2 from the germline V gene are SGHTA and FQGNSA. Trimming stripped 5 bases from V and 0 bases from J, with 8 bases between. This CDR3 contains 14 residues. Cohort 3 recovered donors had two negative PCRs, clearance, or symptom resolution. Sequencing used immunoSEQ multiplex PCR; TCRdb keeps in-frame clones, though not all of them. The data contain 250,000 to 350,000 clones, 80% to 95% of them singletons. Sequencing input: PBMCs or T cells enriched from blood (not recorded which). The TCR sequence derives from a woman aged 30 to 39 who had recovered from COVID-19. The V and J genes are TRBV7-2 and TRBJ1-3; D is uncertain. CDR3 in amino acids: CASSRGFSGNTIYF. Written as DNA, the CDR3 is TGTGCCAGCAGCCGCGGGTTCTCTGGAAACACCATATATTTT.